Each of the 32 T cell receptor beta chains below was sequenced from the same sample in a study of cytomegalovirus exposure and HLA in healthy donors. With 60 Vbeta and 13 Jbeta primers, the PCR was carried out. TCRdb's table, derived via immunoSEQ multiplex PCR, lists solely in-frame clones and lacks some. This table holds tens of thousands of clones, about 68% found once. The specimen sequenced was PBMCs. All receptors derive from a man in his forties in good health and CMV-seropositive.

The chain recombines TRBV27 with TRBJ1-1; no reliable D call. With 5 bases removed from V and 1 base from J, the gap between germline ends came to 11 bases. Per germline, CDR1 MNHEY and CDR2 SMNVEV (reference sequence). CDR3 length: 14 amino acids. DNA of the CDR3: TGTGCCAGCAGTCCGTCGAGAGAGAACACTGAAGCTTTCTTT. This encodes CASSPSRENTEAFF.

This clone showed up just a few times. The chain has TRBV6-5 and TRBJ1-1, with 7 bases matching TRBD1. Germline values: CDR1 MNHEY, CDR2 SVGAGI. The CDR3 is made up of 12 amino acids. V was pared by 5 bases and J by 3 bases, with 0 bases of the junction left unmatched. CDR3 DNA: TGTGCCAGCAGTAGGGGGCACACTGAAGCTTTCTTT. Its translation is CASSRGHTEAFF.

The V gene is TRBV10-2, the J gene TRBJ2-7; 16 bases match TRBD2. Germline CDR1 and CDR2: WSHSY and SAAADI. J gave up 7 bases and V 4 bases, and 7 bases lay outside the gene matches. The CDR3 is made up of 16 amino acids. The CDR3 sequence: CASSVGLAGGPGEQYF. CDR3 DNA: TGCGCCAGCAGTGTGGGACTAGCGGGAGGGCCGGGGGAGCAGTACTTC.

The chain has TRBV19 and TRBJ1-1; D gene uncertain. V was cut by 3 bases and J by 0 bases, with 5 bases left in between. The CDR3 extends over 13 amino acids. CDR1 LNHDA and CDR2 SQIVND come from the germline V gene (reference sequence). The CDR3 region is CASSMRMNTEAFF. The CDR3 region has the DNA TGTGCCAGTAGTATGAGGATGAACACTGAAGCTTTCTTT.

The chain combines TRBV30 with TRBJ1-5, with D uncertain. CDR1 and CDR2 (germline): GTSNPN, SVGIG (reference sequence). This CDR3 has 13 amino acids. V lost 3 bases to trimming and J lost 4 bases, with 10 bases between them. This CDR3 is CAWSPTSNQPQHF. In nucleotides, the CDR3 is TGTGCCTGGAGCCCCACATCTAATCAGCCCCAGCATTTT. Full variable domain (remainder filled in from reference TRBV30 and TRBJ1-5): SQTIHQWPATLVQPVGSPLSLECTVEGTSNPNLYWYRQAAGRGLQLLFYSVGIGQISSEVPQNLSASRPQDRQFILSSKKLLLSDSGFYLCAWSPTSNQPQHFGDGTRLSIL.

The sample holds a few counts of this clone. This sequence joins TRBV2 and TRBJ1-1; 7 bases line up with TRBD1. The CDR3 loop spans 14 amino acids. Trimming removed 4 bases from V and 7 bases from J; junction bases left unmatched: 9. Germline values: CDR1 SNHLY, CDR2 FYNNEI. For the CDR3, the DNA is TGTGCCAGCAGTGGAGACAGGGCCGGCTTTGAAGCTTTCTTT. Its protein is CASSGDRAGFEAFF.

This sequence joins TRBV2 and TRBJ2-1, with a tentative D call TRBD1 (6 bases). CDR1 and CDR2 (germline): SNHLY, FYNNEI. The ends were cut back, 7 bases at V and 11 bases at J, with 24 bases in the middle. CDR3 length: 15 amino acids. This CDR3 reads CASTAGTSPTHQQFF. The DNA for the CDR3 is TGTGCCAGCACCGCCGGGACATCCCCGACCCATCAGCAGTTCTTC. Based on the CDR3 plus reference TRBV2 and TRBJ2-1, the full variable domain is EPEVTQTPSHQVTQMGQEVILRCVPISNHLYFYWYRQILGQKVEFLVSFYNNEISEKSEIFDDQFSVERPDGSNFTLKIRSTKLEDSAMYFCASTAGTSPTHQQFFGPGTRLTVL.

This clone was seen a single time. The chain uses TRBV2 and TRBJ1-1; 8 nucleotides align to TRBD1. The V segment lost 6 bases and the J segment 11 bases; nucleotides outside the gene matches: 20. CDR1 and CDR2 (germline): SNHLY, FYNNEI. This CDR3 comprises 16 residues. The CDR3 nucleotides are TGTGCCAGCAGCGGCGAAAGAATTGGGACAGGTATTGGGGCTTTCTTT. Protein sequence: CASSGERIGTGIGAFF.

This rearrangement joins TRBV5-1 to TRBJ2-7; TRBD1 matches 10 bases. Germline CDR1 is SGHRS and CDR2 is YFSETQ. The CDR3 runs 18 residues. Unmatched junction bases numbered 15, after V lost 0 bases and J lost 6 bases. The CDR3 nucleotides are TGCGCCAGCAGCTTGGAAGGGACAGGGGCGTTCTACCAACGCGAGCAGTACTTC. Residues: CASSLEGTGAFYQREQYF.

V gene TRBV7-2 combines with J gene TRBJ2-7; possible D gene TRBD2, 5 bases. The CDR3 runs to 13 residues. CDR1 is SGHTA, CDR2 FQGNSA, per germline. Deletions cut 5 bases from V and 6 bases from J, with 14 bases between. The CDR3 sequence: CASSIRTRAEQYF. CDR3 nucleotide sequence: TGTGCCAGCAGCATACGTACTAGAGCCGAGCAGTACTTC.

This clone was observed a handful of times. The chain is built from TRBV7-2 and TRBJ2-4; 11 bases are shared with TRBD2. Unmatched junction bases numbered 4, after V lost 3 bases and J lost 9 bases. CDR3 length equals 14 residues. The germline gives CDR1 SGHTA, CDR2 FQGNSA. CDR3 sequence: CASSFSGTSGIQYF. The CDR3 DNA reads as TGTGCCAGCAGCTTCTCCGGGACTAGCGGCATTCAGTACTTC.

The V gene is TRBV5-1, the J gene TRBJ2-3; 9 positions match TRBD1. The V gene's germline CDR1 is SGHRS and CDR2 YFSETQ. V dropped 4 bases and J dropped 3; count of bases not matched to a gene: 9. The CDR3 runs 16 residues. The CDR3 coding sequence is TGCGCCAGCAGCCCGGGGGGACAGGGTGGGACAGATACGCAGTATTTT. Translated: CASSPGGQGGTDTQYF.

This sequence joins TRBV10-3 and TRBJ1-1; D possibly corresponds to TRBD1 (6 bases). CDR1 and CDR2 (germline): ENHRY, SYGVKD. There are 14 residues in the CDR3. V was pared by 2 bases and J by 6 bases, with 13 bases between. CDR3 in amino acids: CAISETLQGPEAFF. The CDR3 DNA reads as TGTGCCATCAGTGAGACTCTCCAGGGGCCTGAAGCTTTCTTT.

CDR3 bases: TGTGCCAGCAGCTTACTAGCGGGGGATAACACCGGGGAGCTGTTTTTT. Protein product: CASSLLAGDNTGELFF. This chain connects TRBV7-9 to TRBJ2-2; 10 bases agree with TRBD2. The V gene's germline CDR1 is SEHNR and CDR2 FQNEAQ (reference sequence). V shed 2 bases and J 2 bases; nucleotides not matched to a gene: 2. The CDR3 runs to 16 residues.

The chain uses TRBV27 and TRBJ1-6, with D possibly being TRBD1 (5 bases). Trimming cost V 6 bases and J 6 bases, with 18 bases left between them. CDR3 length equals 16 residues. CDR1 is MNHEY, CDR2 SMNVEV, per germline (reference sequence). CDR3 sequence reads: CASRNKAGYSNSPLHF. The DNA for the CDR3 is TGTGCCAGCAGAAATAAGGCAGGGTATAGTAATTCACCCCTCCACTTT.

This clone occurred a few times. V usage is TRBV28 and J usage is TRBJ1-5, with D perhaps TRBD1 (6 bases). Germline V gene sequence: CDR1 MDHEN, CDR2 SYDVKM. Trimming left V 5 bases short and J 2 bases short, with 25 bases between. This CDR3 comprises 19 residues. DNA for the CDR3: TGTGCCAGCAGTACTCCCCGACTCCGTAACAGGGACCGCAATCAGCCCCAGCATTTT. This sequence encodes CASSTPRLRNRDRNQPQHF.

This clone was observed once. The rearrangement links TRBV10-3 to TRBJ2-7, with 9 bases fitting TRBD1. The CDR3 covers 13 residues. Germline loops: CDR1 ENHRY, CDR2 SYGVKD. J lost 7 bases, V lost 10 bases, and 11 bases had no gene match. Written as DNA, the CDR3 is TGTGCCACTATCCGGGACAGGGCTGAGGAGCAGTACTTC. Translated, it gives CATIRDRAEEQYF.

V gene TRBV28 combines with J gene TRBJ2-7; 8 bases agree with TRBD2. This CDR3 contains 13 residues. CDR1 and CDR2 from the germline V gene are MDHEN and SYDVKM. V lost 7 bases and J lost 7; bases outside the gene matches: 9. The CDR3 is CASNPGLAGEQYF. The DNA of the CDR3 is TGTGCCAGCAACCCCGGATTAGCGGGGGAGCAGTACTTC.

This chain links TRBV7-2 with TRBJ2-3; TRBD2 matches at 7 bases. V lost 5 bases and J lost 13; bases outside the gene matches: 9. Germline V gene sequence: CDR1 SGHTA, CDR2 FQGNSA. The CDR3 spans 12 residues. The CDR3 loop reads CASSLDLGGEYF. The CDR3 DNA reads TGTGCCAGCAGCCTCGACTTGGGAGGGGAGTATTTT.

This chain uses TRBV5-1 with TRBJ2-5; D possibly corresponds to TRBD1 (6 bases). The tail of the sequence fits TRBJ2-7 better, so the J call may be wrong. Germline values: CDR1 SGHRS, CDR2 YFSETQ. The length of the CDR3 is 14 residues. The CDR3 loop reads CASSLDTGPYEQYF. Here the CDR3 DNA reads TGCGCCAGCAGCTTGGACACAGGGCCCTACGAGCAGTACTTC.

The gene calls are TRBV11-2 and TRBJ2-7; D is ambiguous. In germline, CDR1 is SGHAT, CDR2 FQNNGV. Between the trimmed V and J ends, which lost 0 bases and 0 bases, there was a span of 12 bases. The CDR3 runs 16 residues. In DNA, the CDR3 is TGTGCCAGCAGCTTAGAGAAAGCGATATTCTCCTACGAGCAGTACTTC. The encoded protein is CASSLEKAIFSYEQYF.

This clone was seen a few times. The V call is TRBV5-1, the J call TRBJ1-4; TRBD1 aligns across 7 bases. The CDR3 is 16 amino acids. Germline CDR1 is SGHRS and CDR2 is YFSETQ. V shed 3 bases, J shed 0 bases, and the junction held 5 bases outside the gene matches. CDR3 sequence (DNA): TGCGCCAGCAGCTCCGGGACAGTCGCAACTAATGAAAAACTGTTTTTT. It codes for CASSSGTVATNEKLFF.

This chain uses TRBV30 with TRBJ1-3; TRBD1 might be the D (5 bases). V was shortened by 0 bases and J by 2 bases, with 8 bases between the two germline ends. Germline CDR1 is GTSNPN and CDR2 is SVGIG (reference sequence). CDR3 length equals 14 residues. The CDR3 is CAWSVSRAGNTIYF. The CDR3 DNA sequence: TGTGCCTGGAGTGTGAGCAGGGCTGGAAACACCATATATTTT.

The chain links TRBV7-2 to TRBJ2-2, with 10 positions matching TRBD1. With V trimmed by 0 bases and J by 2 bases, 6 bases remained unmatched. The CDR3 is 18 residues long. The germline V gene has CDR1 SGHTA and CDR2 FQGNSA. The CDR3 here is CASSLAPWTGGNTGELFF. The CDR3 DNA reads as TGTGCCAGCAGCTTAGCGCCTTGGACAGGGGGAAACACCGGGGAGCTGTTTTTT.

The rearrangement links TRBV4-3 to TRBJ1-6, with D unresolved. The CDR3 length is 13 residues. V lost 0 bases to trimming and J lost 13 bases, with 10 bases between them. Per germline, CDR1 LGHNA and CDR2 YSLEER. In DNA form, the CDR3 reads TGCGCCAGCAGCCAAGATCGTGGTCGGCCCCTCCACTTT. It yields the protein CASSQDRGRPLHF.

This clone appeared a single time. This chain joins TRBV2 and TRBJ2-2; D is undetermined. The germline V gene encodes CDR1 SNHLY and CDR2 FYNNEI. V was cut by 6 bases and J by 4 bases, with 12 bases left in between. This CDR3 region has 14 residues. CDR3 residues: CASRRISGTGELFF. The DNA for the CDR3 is TGTGCCAGCAGAAGAATTAGTGGCACCGGGGAGCTGTTTTTT.

The rearrangement links TRBV15 to TRBJ2-7; D is perhaps TRBD2 (6 bases). Trimming left V 5 bases short and J 1 base short, with 12 bases between. CDR1 is LNHNV and CDR2 is YYDKDF in the germline V gene (reference sequence). The CDR3 runs to 14 residues. CDR3 sequence: CATSGSGESYEQYF. In DNA, the CDR3 is TGTGCCACCAGCGGTAGCGGAGAATCCTACGAGCAGTACTTC.

This chain connects TRBV28 to TRBJ1-1; TRBD1 might be the D (5 bases). With 5 bases removed from V and 0 bases from J, the gap between germline ends came to 19 bases. The CDR3 runs to 17 residues. CDR1 is MDHEN and CDR2 is SYDVKM in the germline V gene. The CDR3 spells CASSPQPKTGLNTEAFF. The DNA for the CDR3 is TGTGCCAGCAGTCCCCAACCCAAAACAGGATTGAACACTGAAGCTTTCTTT.

This clone has a handful of counts. The chain has TRBV10-3 and TRBJ1-2, with a tentative D call TRBD1 (5 bases). This CDR3 is built from 15 residues. Germline assignment: CDR1 ENHRY and CDR2 SYGVKD. V was cut by 0 bases and J by 7 bases, with 15 bases left in between. CDR3 coding DNA: TGTGCCATCAGTGAGTCGAGGGGAGGTATCAGTGGCTACACCTTC. Translating it yields CAISESRGGISGYTF.

The J gene is TRBJ2-7, the V gene TRBV30; D may be TRBD2 (6 bases). The CDR3 has 13 residues. Germline V gives CDR1 GTSNPN, CDR2 SVGIG (reference sequence). Trimming left V 0 bases short and J 3 bases short, with 9 bases between. CDR3 nucleotides: TGTGCCTGGAGTGTTGGCGGGAACTACGAGCAGTACTTC. Protein sequence: CAWSVGGNYEQYF. The variable domain in full, completed from reference TRBV30 and TRBJ2-7, reads SQTIHQWPATLVQPVGSPLSLECTVEGTSNPNLYWYRQAAGRGLQLLFYSVGIGQISSEVPQNLSASRPQDRQFILSSKKLLLSDSGFYLCAWSVGGNYEQYFGPGTRLTVT.

In this sample, this clone turned up once. The V call is TRBV5-4, the J call TRBJ2-7; D possibly corresponds to TRBD2 (5 bases). Trimming stripped 1 base from V and 3 bases from J, with 11 bases between. The CDR3 is 14 amino acids. Per germline, CDR1 SGHNT and CDR2 YYREEE (reference sequence). CDR3 loop: CASSLPGKGYEQYF. Written as DNA, the CDR3 is TGTGCCAGCAGCTTGCCGGGGAAAGGCTACGAGCAGTACTTC.

V gene TRBV7-8 combines with J gene TRBJ2-6, with D perhaps TRBD2 (5 bases). The length of the CDR3 is 14 residues. Germline-derived CDR1 and CDR2 are SGHVS and FQNEAQ. The ends were cut back, 5 bases at V and 10 bases at J, with 15 bases in the middle. The CDR3 sequence is CASSRISGGNVLTF. The CDR3 DNA is TGTGCCAGCAGCCGCATTTCCGGAGGTAACGTCCTGACTTTC. The full variable domain, completed using reference TRBV7-8 and TRBJ2-6, is GAGVSQSPRYKVAKRGQDVALRCDPISGHVSLFWYQQALGQGPEFLTYFQNEAQLDKSGLPSDRFFAERPEGSVSTLKIQRTQQEDSAVYLCASSRISGGNVLTFGAGSRLTVL.